One sample yielded the 5 T cell receptor beta chains listed below, sequenced in a study of cytomegalovirus exposure and HLA in healthy donors. In the PCR, 60 Vbeta and 13 Jbeta primers were used. Measured with immunoSEQ multiplex PCR; TCRdb has only the in-frame clones, and not every one. The sample includes 140,000 to 150,000 clones, 75% to 85% of them seen just once. The sequenced sample was PBMCs. These receptors were obtained from a man aged 35-49 years in good health and CMV-seronegative.

J is TRBJ1-2 and V is TRBV5-1, with D possibly being TRBD1 (6 bases). There are 13 residues in the CDR3. Germline CDR1 reads SGHRS; CDR2 reads YFSETQ. V was clipped by 0 bases and J by 7 bases, with 10 bases between them. For the CDR3, the DNA is TGCGCCAGCAGCTTGGCTACAGGGTTTGGCTACACCTTC. Protein product: CASSLATGFGYTF.

V is TRBV16 and J is TRBJ1-2, with a weak D call TRBD1 (6 bases). CDR3 length equals 11 residues. V was clipped by 4 bases and J by 12 bases, with 12 bases between them. The V gene's germline CDR1 is KGHSY and CDR2 FQNENV. CDR3 amino acids: CASSPTGDHTF. The CDR3 DNA is TGTGCCAGCAGCCCGACAGGTGATCACACCTTC.

V gene TRBV11-3 combines with J gene TRBJ1-1; tentative D call: TRBD1 (5 bases). From germline, CDR1 is SGHNT and CDR2 YENEEA. This CDR3 has 14 amino acids. V was trimmed by 7 bases and J by 4 bases, leaving 16 bases between them. Written as DNA, the CDR3 is TGTGCCAGCACTTTCGGGGGGGAGGGCACTGAAGCTTTCTTT. Its protein is CASTFGGEGTEAFF.

V is TRBV15 and J is TRBJ1-4, with D possibly being TRBD1 (6 bases). V was shortened by 0 bases and J by 14 bases, with 10 bases between the two germline ends. Looked up from germline, CDR1 is LNHNV and CDR2 is YYDKDF (reference sequence). CDR3 length: 12 amino acids. The chain's CDR3 is CATSRDNRGLFF. CDR3 bases: TGTGCCACCAGCAGAGACAATAGGGGGCTGTTTTTT. Looking up the rest from reference TRBV15 and TRBJ1-4 gives the full variable domain: DAMVIQNPRYQVTQFGKPVTLSCSQTLNHNVMYWYQQKSSQAPKLLFHYYDKDFNNEADTPDNFQSRRPNTSFCFLDIRSPGLGDTAMYLCATSRDNRGLFFGSGTQLSVL.

The CDR3 DNA sequence: TGTGCCAGCGCCGGGACAGGGGTCGTCGAGCAGTACTTC. This encodes CASAGTGVVEQYF. The chain joins TRBV19 to TRBJ2-7; TRBD1 matches at 10 bases. The CDR3 spans 13 residues. The germline gives CDR1 LNHDA, CDR2 SQIVND (reference sequence). With V trimmed by 9 bases and J by 6 bases, 8 bases remained unmatched. Looking up the rest from reference TRBV19 and TRBJ2-7 gives the full variable domain: DGGITQSPKYLFRKEGQNVTLSCEQNLNHDAMYWYRQDPGQGLRLIYYSQIVNDFQKGDIAEGYSVSREKKESFPLTVTSAQKNPTAFYLCASAGTGVVEQYFGPGTRLTVT.